This is a list of T cell receptor beta chains from one sample in a study of identical twins. TCRdb recomputed calls from the 5' RACE reads with MiXCR, one row per CDR3 protein. The data hold just under 550,000 distinct CDR3 sequences, with roughly 15% observed a single time. These data also formed part of another study, on yellow fever vaccine responses in identical twins.

Sequenced: CD4+ T cells sorted from blood. Receptors originate from a woman between 18 and 30 years old in good health. Both conserved end residues are part of each CDR3. A D gene is named only where the DNA matches it firmly. Part of the rows lack a size; the others show once, few, many or a class for expanded clones.

abundance: many; v_gene: TRBV5-1; j_gene: TRBJ2-5; d_gene: .; CDR3aa: CASRLESETQYF; CDR3nt: TGCGCCAGCAGACTGGAGTCAGAGACCCAGTACTTC
abundance: .; v_gene: TRBV12-3/TRBV12-4; j_gene: TRBJ1-5; d_gene: .; CDR3aa: CASSFDLGGVQPQHF; CDR3nt: TGTGCCAGCAGTTTTGACTTGGGGGGCGTTCAGCCCCAGCATTTT
abundance: .; v_gene: TRBV7-6; j_gene: TRBJ2-1; d_gene: .; CDR3aa: CASSGNRAGSYNEQFF; CDR3nt: TGTGCCAGCAGCGGAAATAGGGCGGGGTCCTACAATGAGCAGTTCTTC
abundance: .; v_gene: TRBV5-6; j_gene: TRBJ2-3; d_gene: TRBD1; CDR3aa: CASSRLGQFGSTDTQYF; CDR3nt: TGTGCCAGCAGCCGGCTGGGACAGTTCGGGAGCACAGATACGCAGTATTTT
abundance: .; v_gene: TRBV6-2/TRBV6-3; j_gene: TRBJ2-3; d_gene: TRBD2; CDR3aa: CASSYGRRGVSTDTQYF; CDR3nt: TGTGCCAGCTCCTACGGGCGGCGGGGGGTTAGCACAGATACGCAGTATTTT
abundance: .; v_gene: TRBV5-1; j_gene: TRBJ2-3; d_gene: TRBD1; CDR3aa: CASSFNYRGATDTQYF; CDR3nt: TGCGCCAGCAGCTTCAACTACAGGGGAGCCACAGATACGCAGTATTTT
abundance: few; v_gene: TRBV6-5; j_gene: TRBJ2-2; d_gene: .; CDR3aa: CASSYIETSTGELFF; CDR3nt: TGTGCCAGCAGTTATATCGAGACCAGCACCGGGGAGCTGTTTTTT
abundance: .; v_gene: TRBV5-1; j_gene: TRBJ2-7; d_gene: .; CDR3aa: CASAKDRVHYEQYF; CDR3nt: TGCGCCAGCGCAAAAGACAGAGTTCATTACGAGCAGTACTTC
abundance: few; v_gene: TRBV5-1; j_gene: TRBJ2-3; d_gene: TRBD2; CDR3aa: CASSGGRALDTQYF; CDR3nt: TGCGCCAGCAGTGGCGGGAGGGCCTTAGATACGCAGTATTTT
abundance: .; v_gene: TRBV28; j_gene: TRBJ1-3; d_gene: .; CDR3aa: CATTVGGSGNTIYF; CDR3nt: TGTGCCACCACAGTGGGTGGCTCTGGAAACACCATATATTTT
abundance: .; v_gene: TRBV6-1; j_gene: TRBJ1-4; d_gene: .; CDR3aa: CASSEIWTSGQGKLFF; CDR3nt: TGTGCCAGCAGTGAAATCTGGACGAGCGGTCAAGGAAAACTGTTTTTT
abundance: many; v_gene: TRBV7-9; j_gene: TRBJ2-7; d_gene: .; CDR3aa: CASSSQTYTSYEQYF; CDR3nt: TGTGCCAGCAGCTCGCAAACTTACACCTCCTACGAGCAGTACTTC
abundance: few; v_gene: TRBV12-3/TRBV12-4; j_gene: TRBJ2-7; d_gene: .; CDR3aa: CASKHSNHEQYF; CDR3nt: TGTGCCAGCAAGCACAGTAACCACGAGCAGTACTTC
abundance: few; v_gene: TRBV10-3; j_gene: TRBJ2-1; d_gene: TRBD2; CDR3aa: CAISESSSGGINEQFF; CDR3nt: TGTGCCATCAGTGAGTCGAGTAGCGGGGGTATAAATGAGCAGTTCTTC
abundance: .; v_gene: TRBV10-3; j_gene: TRBJ2-1; d_gene: .; CDR3aa: CAISVEGLSYNEQFF; CDR3nt: TGTGCCATCAGTGTGGAGGGTTTATCCTACAATGAGCAGTTCTTC
abundance: few; v_gene: TRBV29-1; j_gene: TRBJ1-2; d_gene: .; CDR3aa: CSVKGPFGSLGYTF; CDR3nt: TGCAGCGTTAAAGGGCCATTCGGATCTTTAGGCTACACCTTC
abundance: few; v_gene: TRBV12-3/TRBV12-4; j_gene: TRBJ1-5; d_gene: TRBD1; CDR3aa: CASSSRGLEPQHF; CDR3nt: TGTGCCAGCAGTTCGAGGGGGCTCGAGCCCCAGCATTTT
abundance: many; v_gene: TRBV7-6; j_gene: TRBJ2-7; d_gene: TRBD2; CDR3aa: CASSPRLAGPYEQYF; CDR3nt: TGTGCCAGCAGCCCGCGACTAGCGGGGCCCTACGAGCAGTACTTC
abundance: few; v_gene: TRBV10-3; j_gene: TRBJ2-7; d_gene: TRBD2; CDR3aa: CAIRPGLAVSYEQYF; CDR3nt: TGTGCCATCAGGCCTGGACTAGCGGTCTCCTACGAGCAGTACTTC
abundance: few; v_gene: TRBV6-6; j_gene: TRBJ2-7; d_gene: .; CDR3aa: CASSYSTTAEQYF; CDR3nt: TGTGCCAGCAGTTACTCGACCACGGCCGAGCAGTACTTC
abundance: few; v_gene: TRBV20-1; j_gene: TRBJ1-6; d_gene: .; CDR3aa: CSARAGGAKLNSPLHF; CDR3nt: TGCAGTGCTAGAGCCGGGGGTGCCAAGCTTAATTCACCCCTCCACTTT
abundance: few; v_gene: TRBV29-1; j_gene: TRBJ1-1; d_gene: .; CDR3aa: CSVRRGNTEAFF; CDR3nt: TGCAGCGTCAGACGGGGGAACACTGAAGCTTTCTTT
abundance: few; v_gene: TRBV24-1; j_gene: TRBJ2-1; d_gene: .; CDR3aa: CATSGNTAVRLDEQFF; CDR3nt: TGTGCCACCAGTGGTAATACAGCGGTACGTCTCGATGAGCAGTTCTTC
abundance: .; v_gene: TRBV6-1; j_gene: TRBJ2-7; d_gene: .; CDR3aa: CASTKAGSYEQYF; CDR3nt: TGTGCCAGCACCAAAGCGGGCTCCTACGAGCAGTACTTC
abundance: .; v_gene: TRBV12-3/TRBV12-4; j_gene: TRBJ2-5; d_gene: .; CDR3aa: CASSLRQGFETQYF; CDR3nt: TGTGCCAGCAGTCTACGCCAGGGGTTTGAGACCCAGTACTTC
abundance: few; v_gene: TRBV28; j_gene: TRBJ2-3; d_gene: TRBD2; CDR3aa: CASSRGLAGEDTQYF; CDR3nt: TGTGCCAGCAGTAGGGGACTAGCGGGAGAAGATACGCAGTATTTT
abundance: few; v_gene: TRBV5-1; j_gene: TRBJ2-2; d_gene: .; CDR3aa: CASSLDRTTTGELFF; CDR3nt: TGCGCCAGCAGCTTGGACCGGACAACAACCGGGGAGCTGTTTTTT
abundance: few; v_gene: TRBV4-1; j_gene: TRBJ2-5; d_gene: .; CDR3aa: CASSQDRQGRETQYF; CDR3nt: TGCGCCAGCAGCCAAGATCGGCAGGGGCGAGAGACCCAGTACTTC
abundance: few; v_gene: TRBV12-3/TRBV12-4; j_gene: TRBJ2-2; d_gene: .; CDR3aa: CASRGGLVDNGELFF; CDR3nt: TGTGCCAGCAGGGGGGGCTTAGTGGATAACGGGGAGCTGTTTTTT
abundance: .; v_gene: TRBV24-1; j_gene: TRBJ2-1; d_gene: TRBD1; CDR3aa: CATSDETGDIANNNEQFF; CDR3nt: TGTGCCACCAGTGATGAGACAGGGGATATAGCCAATAACAATGAGCAGTTCTTC
abundance: .; v_gene: TRBV15; j_gene: TRBJ2-4; d_gene: .; CDR3aa: CATSRRTLAKNIQYF; CDR3nt: TGTGCCACCAGCAGGAGGACTTTAGCCAAAAACATTCAGTACTTC
abundance: few; v_gene: TRBV6-5; j_gene: TRBJ2-3; d_gene: .; CDR3aa: CASSYTQGGDTQYF; CDR3nt: TGTGCCAGCAGTTACACCCAGGGGGGGGATACGCAGTATTTT
abundance: .; v_gene: TRBV28; j_gene: TRBJ1-4; d_gene: .; CDR3aa: CAEEKLFF; CDR3nt: TGTGCCGAAGAAAAACTGTTTTTT